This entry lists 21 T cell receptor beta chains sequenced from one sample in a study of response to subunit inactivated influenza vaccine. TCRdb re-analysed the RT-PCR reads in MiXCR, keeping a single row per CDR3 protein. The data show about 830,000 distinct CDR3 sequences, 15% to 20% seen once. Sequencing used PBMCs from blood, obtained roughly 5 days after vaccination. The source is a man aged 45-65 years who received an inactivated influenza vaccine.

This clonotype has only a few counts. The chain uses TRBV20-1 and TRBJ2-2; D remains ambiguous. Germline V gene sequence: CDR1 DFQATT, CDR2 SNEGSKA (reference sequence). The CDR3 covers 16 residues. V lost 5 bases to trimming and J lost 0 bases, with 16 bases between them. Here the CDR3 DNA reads TGCAGTGCTTCTTTCTCCTTTGGCGCGAACACCGGGGAGCTGTTTTTT. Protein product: CSASFSFGANTGELFF.

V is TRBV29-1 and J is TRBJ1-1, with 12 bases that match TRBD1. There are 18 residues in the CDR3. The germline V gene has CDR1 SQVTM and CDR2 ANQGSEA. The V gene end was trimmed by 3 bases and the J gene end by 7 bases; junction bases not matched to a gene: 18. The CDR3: CSVDTGGGQGAFGYEAFF. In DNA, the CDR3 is TGCAGCGTTGACACAGGCGGGGGACAGGGGGCTTTCGGGTATGAAGCTTTCTTT. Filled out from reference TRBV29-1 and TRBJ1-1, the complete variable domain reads SAVISQKPSRDICQRGTSLTIQCQVDSQVTMMFWYRQQPGQSLTLIATANQGSEATYESGFVIDKFPISRPNLTFSTLTVSNMSPEDSSIYLCSVDTGGGQGAFGYEAFFGQGTRLTVV.

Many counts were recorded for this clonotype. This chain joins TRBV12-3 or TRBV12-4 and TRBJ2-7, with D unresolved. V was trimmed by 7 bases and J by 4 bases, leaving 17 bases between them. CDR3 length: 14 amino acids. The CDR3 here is CASNPQHRDYEQYF. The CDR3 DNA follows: TGTGCCAGCAACCCTCAACACAGAGATTACGAGCAGTACTTC.

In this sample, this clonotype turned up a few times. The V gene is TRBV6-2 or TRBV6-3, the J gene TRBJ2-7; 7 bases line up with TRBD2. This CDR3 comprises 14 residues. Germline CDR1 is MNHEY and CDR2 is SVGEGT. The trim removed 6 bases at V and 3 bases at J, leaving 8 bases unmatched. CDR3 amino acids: CASSPRERDYEQYF. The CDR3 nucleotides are TGTGCCAGCAGCCCTCGGGAGCGGGACTACGAGCAGTACTTC.

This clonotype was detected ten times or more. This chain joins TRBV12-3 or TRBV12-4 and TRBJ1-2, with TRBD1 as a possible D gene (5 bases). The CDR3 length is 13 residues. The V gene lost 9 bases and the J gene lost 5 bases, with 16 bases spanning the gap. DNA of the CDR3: TGTGCCAGTACCTCCGGGGGGGGTTATGGCTACACCTTC. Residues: CASTSGGGYGYTF.

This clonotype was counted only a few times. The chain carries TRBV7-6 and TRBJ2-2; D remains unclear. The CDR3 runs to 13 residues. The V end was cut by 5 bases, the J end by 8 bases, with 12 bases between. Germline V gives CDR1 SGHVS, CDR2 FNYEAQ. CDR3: CASSQTTRGELFF. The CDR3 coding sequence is TGTGCCAGCAGCCAAACTACCCGTGGGGAGCTGTTTTTT. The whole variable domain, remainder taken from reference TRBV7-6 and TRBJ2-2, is GAGVSQSPRYKVTKRGQDVALRCDPISGHVSLYWYRQALGQGPEFLTYFNYEAQQDKSGLPNDRFSAERPEGSISTLTIQRTEQRDSAMYRCASSQTTRGELFFGEGSRLTVL.

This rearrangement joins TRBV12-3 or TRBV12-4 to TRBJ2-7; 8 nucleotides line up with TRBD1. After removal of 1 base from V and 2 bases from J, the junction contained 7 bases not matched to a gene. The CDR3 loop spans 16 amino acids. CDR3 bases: TGTGCCAGCAGTTTAGTCCGGGGACAGGAGACCTACGAGCAGTACTTC. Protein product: CASSLVRGQETYEQYF.

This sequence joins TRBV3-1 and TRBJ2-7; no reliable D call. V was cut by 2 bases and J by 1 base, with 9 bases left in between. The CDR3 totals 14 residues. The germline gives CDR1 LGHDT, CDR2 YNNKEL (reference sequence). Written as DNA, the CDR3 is TGTGCCAGCAGCCAACTTTTGGCGTCCTACGAGCAGTACTTC. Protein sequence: CASSQLLASYEQYF.

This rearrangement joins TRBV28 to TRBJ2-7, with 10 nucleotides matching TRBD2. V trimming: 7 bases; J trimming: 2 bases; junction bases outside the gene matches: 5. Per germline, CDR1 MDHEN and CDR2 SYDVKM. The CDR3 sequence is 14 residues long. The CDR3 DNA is TGTGCCAGCACCCAGACTAGCGGGCCCTACGAGCAGTACTTC. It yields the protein CASTQTSGPYEQYF.

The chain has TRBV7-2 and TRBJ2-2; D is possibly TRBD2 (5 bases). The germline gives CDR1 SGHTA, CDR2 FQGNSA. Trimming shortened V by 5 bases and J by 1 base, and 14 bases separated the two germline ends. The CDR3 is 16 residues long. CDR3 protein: CASSPPGNRNTGELFF. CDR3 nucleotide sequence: TGTGCCAGCAGCCCGCCCGGGAACAGGAACACCGGGGAGCTGTTTTTT. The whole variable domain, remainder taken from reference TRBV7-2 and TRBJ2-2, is GAGVSQSPSNKVTEKGKDVELRCDPISGHTALYWYRQSLGQGLEFLIYFQGNSAPDKSGLPSDRFSAERTGGSVSTLTIQRTQQEDSAVYLCASSPPGNRNTGELFFGEGSRLTVL.

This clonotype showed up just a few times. The CDR3 sequence is CSVRTSGSGSYNEQFF. The CDR3 nucleotides are TGCAGCGTTCGGACTAGCGGGAGTGGGTCCTACAATGAGCAGTTCTTC. V is TRBV29-1 and J is TRBJ2-1, with TRBD2 matching 13 bases. The V gene's germline CDR1 is SQVTM and CDR2 ANQGSEA. The V and J ends lost 5 bases and 1 base, in that order; junction bases with no gene match: 5. This CDR3 is 16 amino acids long.

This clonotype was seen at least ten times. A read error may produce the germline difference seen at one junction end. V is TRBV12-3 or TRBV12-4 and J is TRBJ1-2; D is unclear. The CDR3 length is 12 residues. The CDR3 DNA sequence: TGTGCCAGCAGCTTAGCCGGGTATGGCTACACCTTC. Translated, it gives CASSLAGYGYTF.

CDR3 sequence (DNA): TGTGCCAGCAGCTTAGACGTTAACAGTGATGGCTACACCTTC. Translating gives CASSLDVNSDGYTF. The chain carries TRBV7-2 and TRBJ1-2, with D unresolved. Germline CDR1 reads SGHTA; CDR2 reads FQGNSA. The CDR3 runs to 14 residues. Trimming pared 1 base from V and 6 bases from J, leaving 12 bases between.

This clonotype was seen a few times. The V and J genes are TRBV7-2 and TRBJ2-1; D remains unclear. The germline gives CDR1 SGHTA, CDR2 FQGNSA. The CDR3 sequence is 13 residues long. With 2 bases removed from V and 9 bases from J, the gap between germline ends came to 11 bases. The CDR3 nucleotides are TGTGCCAGCAGCTTACAACTCCGAAGTGAGCAGTTCTTC. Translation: CASSLQLRSEQFF. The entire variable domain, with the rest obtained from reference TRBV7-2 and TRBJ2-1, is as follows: GAGVSQSPSNKVTEKGKDVELRCDPISGHTALYWYRQSLGQGLEFLIYFQGNSAPDKSGLPSDRFSAERTGGSVSTLTIQRTQQEDSAVYLCASSLQLRSEQFFGPGTRLTVL.

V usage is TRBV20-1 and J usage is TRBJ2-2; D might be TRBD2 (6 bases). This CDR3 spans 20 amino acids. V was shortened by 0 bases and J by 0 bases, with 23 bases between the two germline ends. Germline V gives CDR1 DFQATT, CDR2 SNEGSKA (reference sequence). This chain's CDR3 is CSARDFGGGKSKANTGELFF. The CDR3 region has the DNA TGCAGTGCTAGAGACTTCGGCGGCGGGAAATCTAAAGCGAACACCGGGGAGCTGTTTTTT.

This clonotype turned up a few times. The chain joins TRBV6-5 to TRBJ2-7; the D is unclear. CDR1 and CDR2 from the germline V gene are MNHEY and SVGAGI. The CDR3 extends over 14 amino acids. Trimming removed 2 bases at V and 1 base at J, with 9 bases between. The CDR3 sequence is CASSYVILSYEQYF. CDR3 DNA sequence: TGTGCCAGCAGTTACGTCATCTTATCCTACGAGCAGTACTTC.

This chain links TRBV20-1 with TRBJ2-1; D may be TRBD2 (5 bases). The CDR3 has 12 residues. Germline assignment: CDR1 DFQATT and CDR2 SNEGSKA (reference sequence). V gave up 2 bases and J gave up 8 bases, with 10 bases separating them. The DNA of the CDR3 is TGCAGTGCTAGATTGGAGGTCCATGAGCAGTTCTTC. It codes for CSARLEVHEQFF.

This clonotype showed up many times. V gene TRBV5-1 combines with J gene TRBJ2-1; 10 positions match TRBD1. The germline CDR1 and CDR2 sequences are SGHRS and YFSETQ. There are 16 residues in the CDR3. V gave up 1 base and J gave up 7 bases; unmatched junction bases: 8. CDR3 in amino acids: CASSLTGTGVGNEQFF. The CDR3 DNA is TGCGCCAGCAGCTTGACCGGGACAGGGGTTGGTAATGAGCAGTTCTTC.

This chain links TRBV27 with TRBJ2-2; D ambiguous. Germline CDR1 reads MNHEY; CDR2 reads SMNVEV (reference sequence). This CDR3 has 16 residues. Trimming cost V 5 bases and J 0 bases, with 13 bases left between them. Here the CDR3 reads CASSEIGLANTGELFF. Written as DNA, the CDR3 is TGTGCCAGCAGTGAAATAGGTTTAGCGAACACCGGGGAGCTGTTTTTT.

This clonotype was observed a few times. The CDR3 loop reads CASSLVGAMGDTQYF. CDR3 coding DNA: TGTGCCAGCAGCTTAGTGGGGGCGATGGGAGATACGCAGTATTTT. The V gene is TRBV7-2, the J gene TRBJ2-3; the D gene is possibly TRBD1 (6 bases). The V gene lost 1 base and the J gene lost 5 bases, with 13 bases spanning the gap. The CDR3 runs 15 residues. The germline V gene has CDR1 SGHTA and CDR2 FQGNSA.

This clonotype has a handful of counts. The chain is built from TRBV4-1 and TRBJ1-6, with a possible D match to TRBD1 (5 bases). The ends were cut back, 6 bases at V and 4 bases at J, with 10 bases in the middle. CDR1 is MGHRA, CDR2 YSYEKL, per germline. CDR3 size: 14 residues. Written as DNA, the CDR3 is TGCGCCAGCAGAAAAACAGGATATAATTCACCCCTCCACTTT. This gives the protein CASRKTGYNSPLHF.